A single sample is the source of the 4 T cell receptor beta chains below, sequenced in a study of beta chain features in type 1 diabetes. All of the isolated RNA was reverse transcribed, so expressed TCRB transcripts were sequenced. Generated by immunoSEQ multiplex PCR, the TCRdb table keeps only in-frame clones and is missing some. The table shows under 150,000 clones, with less than 8.5% occurring only once. The sequenced sample was central memory CD4+ T cells from blood. Every receptor here comes from a woman in her thirties in good health.

This clone turned up a few times. The chain joins TRBV7-3 to TRBJ2-1, with TRBD1 matching over 9 bases. The CDR3 loop spans 16 amino acids. V lost 5 bases to trimming and J lost 0 bases; unmatched junction nucleotides: 5. Germline V gives CDR1 SGHTA, CDR2 FQGTGA. The CDR3 is CASSRQGGSSYNEQFF. CDR3 in DNA: TGTGCCAGCAGCCGACAGGGGGGGAGCTCCTACAATGAGCAGTTCTTC. Full variable domain (outside the CDR3, taken from reference TRBV7-3 and TRBJ2-1): GAGVSQTPSNKVTEKGKYVELRCDPISGHTALYWYRQSLGQGPEFLIYFQGTGAADDSGLPNDRFFAVRPEGSVSTLKIQRTERGDSAVYLCASSRQGGSSYNEQFFGPGTRLTVL.

J is TRBJ2-3 and V is TRBV5-1, with a possible D match to TRBD2 (5 bases). This CDR3 is 14 amino acids long. V was pared by 2 bases and J by 0 bases, with 7 bases between. Per germline, CDR1 SGHRS and CDR2 YFSETQ. The CDR3 reads CASSFGLSTDTQYF. CDR3 coding DNA: TGCGCCAGCAGCTTTGGACTCAGCACAGATACGCAGTATTTT.

A few counts support this clone. The chain joins TRBV5-4 to TRBJ1-2, with D possibly matching TRBD1 (6 bases). The ends were cut back, 0 bases at V and 8 bases at J, with 17 bases in the middle. The CDR3 is 15 amino acids. Germline CDR1 SGHNT, CDR2 YYREEE (reference sequence). CDR3 DNA: TGTGCCAGCAGCTTGGCTCCAGGGGAAGGTGCGGGCTACACCTTC. Translated, it gives CASSLAPGEGAGYTF.

This clone has more than one count but fewer than ten. The V and J genes are TRBV11-2 and TRBJ2-4, with D perhaps TRBD2 (6 bases). The V and J ends lost 2 bases and 5 bases respectively, with 7 bases between them. CDR1 is SGHAT, CDR2 FQNNGV, per germline. The CDR3 sequence is 13 residues long. The CDR3, as DNA: TGTGCCAGCAGCTTAACGGGGGAAAACATTCAGTACTTC. This translates into CASSLTGENIQYF.